One sample yielded the 30 T cell receptor beta chains listed below, sequenced in a study of blood T cell repertoires in COVID-19. Method: immunoSEQ multiplex PCR; TCRdb's copy keeps in-frame clones and lacks some. The sample lists roughly 150,000 clones; about 87% were seen once. Sequencing was carried out using peripheral blood. The source is an elderly man with acute or convalescent COVID-19.

V usage is TRBV27 and J usage is TRBJ2-3, with 7 bases matching TRBD1. Per germline, CDR1 MNHEY and CDR2 SMNVEV (reference sequence). V dropped 5 bases and J dropped 2; count of bases not matched to a gene: 10. This CDR3 has 16 amino acids. The CDR3 here is CASSNLGQPDTDTQYF. DNA for the CDR3: TGTGCCAGCAGTAATTTGGGACAGCCAGACACAGATACGCAGTATTTT.

The chain joins TRBV9 to TRBJ1-5, with 9 bases lining up with TRBD1. The V and J ends lost 5 bases and 2 bases, in that order; junction bases with no gene match: 5. Germline V lookup: CDR1 SGDLS, CDR2 YYNGEE. This CDR3 region has 15 residues. The CDR3 DNA is TGTGCCAGCAGTGAACAGGGGGCGCGCAATCAGCCCCAGCATTTT. Residues: CASSEQGARNQPQHF.

This clone was counted between two and nine times. The gene calls are TRBV27 and TRBJ2-1; a possible D gene is TRBD2 (6 bases). V lost 6 bases and J 2 bases, leaving 8 bases between the germline ends. The length of the CDR3 is 13 residues. Germline assignment: CDR1 MNHEY and CDR2 SMNVEV (reference sequence). The CDR3 here is CASRDYAYNEQFF. CDR3 coding DNA: TGTGCCAGCAGGGACTACGCCTACAATGAGCAGTTCTTC.

This sequence joins TRBV3-1 (or the pseudogene TRBV3-2) and TRBJ2-6; D ambiguous. In germline, CDR1 is LGHDT, CDR2 YNNKEL (reference sequence). V was shortened by 6 bases and J by 1 base, with 4 bases between the two germline ends. The CDR3 totals 13 residues. The CDR3 nucleotides read TGTGCCAGCAGTTCATCTGGGGCCAACGTCCTGACTTTC. This codes for CASSSSGANVLTF.

The CDR3 DNA reads as TGTGCCAGCAGTGAAATGGCAGGAGACAGAGAGTCCTACGAGCAGTACTTC. This translates into CASSEMAGDRESYEQYF. This sequence joins TRBV6-1 and TRBJ2-7, with a possible D match to TRBD1 (5 bases). Germline V gene lookup returns CDR1 MNHNS and CDR2 SASEGT. Trimming cost V 2 bases and J 1 base, with 18 bases left between them. CDR3 size: 17 residues.

The chain joins TRBV29-1 to TRBJ2-1; tentatively, D is TRBD2 (6 bases). The CDR3 consists of 15 residues. Trimming left V 7 bases short and J 4 bases short, with 20 bases between. Germline values: CDR1 SQVTM, CDR2 ANQGSEA. The DNA of the CDR3 is TGCAGCGCCTTAACCCGGGACTTACCTTACAATGAGCAGTTCTTC. This codes for CSALTRDLPYNEQFF.

About this clone itself: The same CDR3 can be traced to other DNA sequences in this sample. V is TRBV6-6 and J is TRBJ1-1; D perhaps matches TRBD1 (6 bases). V was pared by 0 bases and J by 2 bases, with 7 bases between. CDR3 length equals 14 residues. Per the germline V gene, CDR1 is MNHNY and CDR2 is SVGAGI (reference sequence). CDR3 sequence: CASSYSGGNTEAFF. CDR3 in DNA: TGTGCCAGCAGTTACTCAGGGGGAAACACTGAAGCTTTCTTT.

The chain employs TRBV6-5 and TRBJ1-5; a weak D match, TRBD1 (5 bases). The V gene lost 4 bases and the J gene lost 5 bases, with 18 bases spanning the gap. The CDR3 spans 16 residues. Germline V gene lookup returns CDR1 MNHEY and CDR2 SVGAGI. The CDR3 DNA follows: TGTGCCAGCAGTTCACATAGGACAAGTCTCCATCAGCCCCAGCATTTT. Translating it yields CASSSHRTSLHQPQHF.

V is TRBV30 and J is TRBJ1-5, with D possibly being TRBD1 (5 bases). Trimming pared 3 bases from V and 3 bases from J, leaving 12 bases between. The CDR3 extends over 14 amino acids. Per germline, CDR1 GTSNPN and CDR2 SVGIG (reference sequence). CDR3 sequence: CAWSLGGDNQPQHF. In DNA, the CDR3 is TGTGCCTGGAGCCTCGGAGGGGACAATCAGCCCCAGCATTTT. Full variable domain (remainder filled in from reference TRBV30 and TRBJ1-5): SQTIHQWPATLVQPVGSPLSLECTVEGTSNPNLYWYRQAAGRGLQLLFYSVGIGQISSEVPQNLSASRPQDRQFILSSKKLLLSDSGFYLCAWSLGGDNQPQHFGDGTRLSIL.

This clone was counted a single time. V usage is TRBV29-1 and J usage is TRBJ2-1; D may be TRBD2 (6 bases). Germline V gives CDR1 SQVTM, CDR2 ANQGSEA. V lost 6 bases and J 0 bases, leaving 15 bases between the germline ends. The CDR3 length is 15 residues. CDR3 amino acids: CSVIGTPSSYNEQFF. Here the CDR3 DNA reads TGCAGCGTGATCGGGACTCCTAGCTCCTACAATGAGCAGTTCTTC.

The chain employs TRBV7-2 and TRBJ2-1; 9 nucleotides line up with TRBD2. The CDR3 length is 14 residues. With V trimmed by 3 bases and J by 7 bases, 4 bases remained unmatched. Per the germline V gene, CDR1 is SGHTA and CDR2 is FQGNSA. The CDR3 spells CASSFTSGLNEQFF. The CDR3 nucleotides read TGTGCCAGCAGCTTTACTAGCGGGTTGAATGAGCAGTTCTTC.

The rearrangement joins TRBV2 to TRBJ2-7; maybe TRBD1 (5 bases). This CDR3 is built from 13 residues. Looked up from germline, CDR1 is SNHLY and CDR2 is FYNNEI. V lost 7 bases and J 3 bases, leaving 13 bases between the germline ends. CDR3: CASTITGLYEQYF. The CDR3 DNA is TGTGCCAGCACTATCACAGGCCTCTACGAGCAGTACTTC.

The rearrangement uses TRBV28 and TRBJ1-2; D remains unclear. The germline gives CDR1 MDHEN, CDR2 SYDVKM. Trimming stripped 6 bases from V and 8 bases from J, with 13 bases between. This CDR3 is 12 amino acids long. The CDR3 DNA reads as TGTGCCAGCAGCGGCCGGGGTACGGGCTACACCTTC. Its translation is CASSGRGTGYTF.

V gene TRBV18 combines with J gene TRBJ1-6; D uncertain. The CDR3 sequence is 15 residues long. The germline V gene encodes CDR1 KGHSH and CDR2 LQKENI. V lost 4 bases to trimming and J lost 7 bases, with 14 bases between them. This chain's CDR3 is CASSLSPPPNSPLHF. The CDR3, as DNA: TGTGCCAGCTCACTAAGCCCACCACCGAATTCACCCCTCCACTTT.

V is TRBV29-1 and J is TRBJ1-2; 9 bases match TRBD1. The CDR3 runs 12 residues. J lost 5 bases, V lost 7 bases, and 5 bases had no gene match. CDR1 and CDR2 from the germline V gene are SQVTM and ANQGSEA. In nucleotides, the CDR3 is TGCAGCGCCGTAGACAGGGGGTATGGCTACACCTTC. It translates to CSAVDRGYGYTF.

This rearrangement joins TRBV9 to TRBJ1-6; a possible D gene is TRBD1 (6 bases). Germline V gene data show CDR1 as SGDLS and CDR2 as YYNGEE. V lost 4 bases, J lost 7 bases, and 15 bases lay in between. CDR3 length equals 15 residues. This chain's CDR3 is CASSYSGGLNSPLHF. The CDR3, as DNA: TGTGCCAGCAGCTACTCGGGGGGCCTGAATTCACCCCTCCACTTT.

The V call is TRBV27, the J call TRBJ1-2; a possible D gene is TRBD1 (6 bases). Germline loops: CDR1 MNHEY, CDR2 SMNVEV (reference sequence). The CDR3 has 15 amino acids. Trimming took off 3 bases at V and 7 bases at J, with 18 bases between the two ends. Here the CDR3 reads CASSLPPNLGGGYTF. CDR3 nucleotide sequence: TGTGCCAGCAGTTTGCCGCCTAATTTAGGGGGTGGCTACACCTTC.

The chain joins TRBV7-2 to TRBJ1-1, with 8 bases fitting TRBD1. V lost 5 bases to trimming and J lost 3 bases; unmatched junction nucleotides: 5. The CDR3 consists of 14 residues. Per germline, CDR1 SGHTA and CDR2 FQGNSA. CDR3 sequence (DNA): TGTGCCAGCAGCAGACCACAGGGGGACACTGAAGCTTTCTTT. Amino acids: CASSRPQGDTEAFF.

In the case of this clone: Other DNA sequences in this sample translate to the same CDR3. The CDR3 bases are TGTGCCAGCAGTGCAAATAGCGGGAGCTTTGATACGCAGTATTTT. Protein sequence: CASSANSGSFDTQYF. V is TRBV2 and J is TRBJ2-3; 9 nucleotides align to TRBD2. Germline-derived CDR1 and CDR2 are SNHLY and FYNNEI. This CDR3 has 15 residues. After removal of 4 bases from V and 6 bases from J, the junction contained 8 bases not matched to a gene. The full variable domain, with the rest looked up from reference TRBV2 and TRBJ2-3, is EPEVTQTPSHQVTQMGQEVILRCVPISNHLYFYWYRQILGQKVEFLVSFYNNEISEKSEIFDDQFSVERPDGSNFTLKIRSTKLEDSAMYFCASSANSGSFDTQYFGPGTRLTVL.

This CDR3 is CASTMGRAYNSPLHF. The CDR3 DNA is TGTGCCAGCACCATGGGCAGGGCCTATAATTCACCCCTCCACTTT. The V call is TRBV27, the J call TRBJ1-6; perhaps TRBD1 as D (5 bases). Germline V lookup: CDR1 MNHEY, CDR2 SMNVEV (reference sequence). There are 15 residues in the CDR3. Trimming took off 7 bases at V and 2 bases at J, with 12 bases between the two ends.

In DNA, the CDR3 is TGTGCCAGCAGCTTAGCGTCTAGCGGGACATTAATCGCCGGGGAGCTGTTTTTT. Amino acid sequence: CASSLASSGTLIAGELFF. J is TRBJ2-2 and V is TRBV7-2; the match to TRBD2 covers 9 bases. Germline lookup yields CDR1 SGHTA and CDR2 FQGNSA. This CDR3 has 18 amino acids. The V and J ends lost 0 bases and 6 bases, in that order; junction bases with no gene match: 11.

The chain is built from TRBV6-4 and TRBJ2-7; TRBD1 matches at 9 bases. Germline V lookup: CDR1 MRHNA, CDR2 SNTAGT. This CDR3 contains 17 residues. J was trimmed by 2 bases and V by 1 base; bases with no gene match: 9. CDR3 amino acids: CASSDYNRDRVTYEQYF. The CDR3 bases are TGTGCCAGCAGTGACTATAACCGGGACAGGGTGACCTACGAGCAGTACTTC.

CDR3 amino acids: CASSLAGASNEQFF. Written as DNA, the CDR3 is TGTGCCAGCAGCTTGGCGGGGGCCTCCAATGAGCAGTTCTTC. The rearrangement links TRBV11-2 to TRBJ2-1; TRBD2 is a possible D gene (7 bases). The germline gives CDR1 SGHAT, CDR2 FQNNGV. V gave up 3 bases and J gave up 6 bases, with 12 bases separating them. CDR3 length: 14 amino acids.

This rearrangement joins TRBV7-9 to TRBJ1-1, with D unresolved. This CDR3 contains 13 residues. The V end was cut by 2 bases, the J end by 4 bases, with 8 bases between. Germline loops: CDR1 SEHNR, CDR2 FQNEAQ (reference sequence). As DNA, the CDR3 is TGTGCCAGCAGCTTATGGGAGGGCACTGAAGCTTTCTTT. It encodes CASSLWEGTEAFF.

The gene calls are TRBV28 and TRBJ1-2, with 8 bases matching TRBD1. The germline CDR1 and CDR2 sequences are MDHEN and SYDVKM. Trimming took 2 bases from V and 4 from J; bases not matched to a gene: 3. CDR3 size: 14 residues. The CDR3 region is CASSLGTGGYGYTF. As DNA, the CDR3 is TGTGCCAGCAGTTTAGGGACAGGAGGCTATGGCTACACCTTC.

This clone was seen only a few times. The CDR3 DNA follows: TGTGCCAGTCTAAGGACGGGGGTGGGTCAGCCCCAGCATTTT. Its translation is CASLRTGVGQPQHF. V gene TRBV19 combines with J gene TRBJ1-5; D perhaps matches TRBD1 (5 bases). Trimming took off 8 bases at V and 6 bases at J, with 17 bases between the two ends. Germline V gene data show CDR1 as LNHDA and CDR2 as SQIVND (reference sequence). CDR3 size: 14 residues.

The J gene is TRBJ1-3, the V gene TRBV28, with a possible D match to TRBD1 (5 bases). The ends were cut back, 5 bases at V and 0 bases at J, with 17 bases in the middle. The germline CDR1 and CDR2 sequences are MDHEN and SYDVKM. The CDR3 is 17 residues long. The CDR3 is CASSLRTGHNSGNTIYF. CDR3 DNA: TGTGCCAGCAGTCTCCGTACCGGACACAACTCTGGAAACACCATATATTTT.

The V call is TRBV5-1, the J call TRBJ2-5; TRBD1 might be the D (6 bases). This CDR3 is 15 amino acids long. Trimming shortened V by 2 bases and J by 0 bases, and 11 bases separated the two germline ends. Germline V lookup: CDR1 SGHRS, CDR2 YFSETQ. In DNA, the CDR3 is TGCGCCAGCAGCTTAGGTAGGGGGTACCAAGAGACCCAGTACTTC. The encoded protein is CASSLGRGYQETQYF. Full variable domain (missing parts from reference TRBV5-1 and TRBJ2-5): KAGVTQTPRYLIKTRGQQVTLSCSPISGHRSVSWYQQTPGQGLQFLFEYFSETQRNKGNFPGRFSGRQFSNSRSEMNVSTLELGDSALYLCASSLGRGYQETQYFGPGTRLLVL.

This sequence joins TRBV11-3 and TRBJ2-1, with D perhaps TRBD2 (5 bases). The CDR3 is 16 amino acids. V was cut by 1 base and J by 4 bases, with 14 bases left in between. Germline loops: CDR1 SGHNT, CDR2 YENEEA. CDR3 in amino acids: CASSLGGRGDYNEQFF. DNA of the CDR3: TGTGCCAGCAGCTTAGGTGGTCGGGGTGATTACAATGAGCAGTTCTTC.

As regards this clone: Relative to the germline gene, one junction end is altered; a read error may explain this. The chain recombines TRBV15 with TRBJ1-6; TRBD1 matches 7 bases. The CDR3 is 15 amino acids. Germline values: CDR1 LNHNV, CDR2 YYDKDF (reference sequence). The CDR3 sequence: CATNRGTAYNSPFHF. CDR3 in DNA: TGTGCCACCAACCGGGGGACAGCGTATAATTCACCCTTCCACTTT.